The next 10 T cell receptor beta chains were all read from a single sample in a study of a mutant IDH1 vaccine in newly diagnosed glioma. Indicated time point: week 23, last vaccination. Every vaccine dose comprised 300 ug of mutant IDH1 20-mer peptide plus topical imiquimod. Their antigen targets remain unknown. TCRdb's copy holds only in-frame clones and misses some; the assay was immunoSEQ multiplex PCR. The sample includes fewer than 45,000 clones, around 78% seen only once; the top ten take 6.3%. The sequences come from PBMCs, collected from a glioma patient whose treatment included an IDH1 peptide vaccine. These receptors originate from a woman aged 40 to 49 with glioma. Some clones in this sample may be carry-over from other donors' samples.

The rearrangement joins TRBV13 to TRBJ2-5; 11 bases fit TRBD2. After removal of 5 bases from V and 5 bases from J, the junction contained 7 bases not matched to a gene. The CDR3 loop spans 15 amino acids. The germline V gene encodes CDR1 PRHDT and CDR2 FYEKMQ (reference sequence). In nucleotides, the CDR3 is TGTGCCAGCAGCCCCATAGCGGGGGGGACGGAGACCCAGTACTTC. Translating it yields CASSPIAGGTETQYF.

The CDR3 nucleotides read TGTGCCAGCAGCTTTAGGACAGGGGTGTCCAATAGCAATCAGCCCCAGCATTTT. Translation: CASSFRTGVSNSNQPQHF. The chain employs TRBV7-9 and TRBJ1-5; 9 bases fit TRBD1. CDR1 SEHNR and CDR2 FQNEAQ come from the germline V gene (reference sequence). This CDR3 has 18 amino acids. The V segment lost 3 bases and the J segment 0 bases; nucleotides outside the gene matches: 9. Drawing the rest from reference TRBV7-9 and TRBJ1-5, the complete variable domain is DTGVSQNPRHKITKRGQNVTFRCDPISEHNRLYWYRQTLGQGPEFLTYFQNEAQLEKSRLLSDRFSAERPKGSFSTLEIQRTEQGDSAMYLCASSFRTGVSNSNQPQHFGDGTRLSIL.

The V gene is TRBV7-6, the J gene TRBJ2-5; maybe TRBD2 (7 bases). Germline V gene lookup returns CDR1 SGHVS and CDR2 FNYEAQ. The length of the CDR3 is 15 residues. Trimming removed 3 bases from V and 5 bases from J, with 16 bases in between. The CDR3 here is CASSFGLGGGETQYF. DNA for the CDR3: TGTGCCAGCAGCTTTGGACTAGGGGGTGGGGAGACCCAGTACTTC. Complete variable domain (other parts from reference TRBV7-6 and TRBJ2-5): GAGVSQSPRYKVTKRGQDVALRCDPISGHVSLYWYRQALGQGPEFLTYFNYEAQQDKSGLPNDRFSAERPEGSISTLTIQRTEQRDSAMYRCASSFGLGGGETQYFGPGTRLLVL.

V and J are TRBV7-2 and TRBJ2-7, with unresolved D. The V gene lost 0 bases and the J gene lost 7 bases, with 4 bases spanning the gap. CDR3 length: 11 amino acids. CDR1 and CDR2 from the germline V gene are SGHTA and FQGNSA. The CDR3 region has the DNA TGTGCCAGCAGCTTAGCAGGAGAGCAGTACTTC. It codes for CASSLAGEQYF.

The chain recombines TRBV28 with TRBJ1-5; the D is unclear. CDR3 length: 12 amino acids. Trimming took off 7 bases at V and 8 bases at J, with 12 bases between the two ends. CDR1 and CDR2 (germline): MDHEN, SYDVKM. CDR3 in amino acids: CASKPVREPQHF. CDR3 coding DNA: TGTGCCAGCAAACCCGTTCGGGAGCCCCAGCATTTT.

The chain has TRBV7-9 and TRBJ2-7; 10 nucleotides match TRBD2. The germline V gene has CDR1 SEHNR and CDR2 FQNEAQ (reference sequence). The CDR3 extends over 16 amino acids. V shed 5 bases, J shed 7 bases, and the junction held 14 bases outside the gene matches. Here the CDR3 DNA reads TGTGCCAGCAGCAACCAAGCGGGAGGGAGATCGTGGGAGCAGTACTTC. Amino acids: CASSNQAGGRSWEQYF.

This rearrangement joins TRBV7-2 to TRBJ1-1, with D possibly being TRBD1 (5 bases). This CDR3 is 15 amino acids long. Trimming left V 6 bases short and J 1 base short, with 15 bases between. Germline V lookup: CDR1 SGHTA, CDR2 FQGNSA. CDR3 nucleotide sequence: TGTGCCAGCAGTATTACCCCCACAGGGAACACTGAAGCTTTCTTT. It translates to CASSITPTGNTEAFF.

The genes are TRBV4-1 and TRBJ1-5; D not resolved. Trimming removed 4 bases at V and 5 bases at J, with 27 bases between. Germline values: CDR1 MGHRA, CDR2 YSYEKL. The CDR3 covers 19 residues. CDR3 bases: TGCGCCAGCAGCCCACGTTTGGGCCGGGGAAGAGCGGGCGATCAGCCCCAGCATTTT. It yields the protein CASSPRLGRGRAGDQPQHF.

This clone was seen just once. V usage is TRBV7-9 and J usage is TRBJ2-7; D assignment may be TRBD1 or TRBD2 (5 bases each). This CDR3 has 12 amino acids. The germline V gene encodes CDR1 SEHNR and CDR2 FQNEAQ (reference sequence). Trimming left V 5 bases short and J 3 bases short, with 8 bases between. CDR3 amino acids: CASSPRGYEQYF. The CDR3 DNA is TGTGCCAGCAGCCCGAGGGGCTACGAGCAGTACTTC.

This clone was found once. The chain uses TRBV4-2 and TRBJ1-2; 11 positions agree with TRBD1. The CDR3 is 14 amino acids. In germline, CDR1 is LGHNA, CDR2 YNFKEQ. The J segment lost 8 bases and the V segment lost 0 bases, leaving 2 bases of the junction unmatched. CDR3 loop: CASSQDRTGGGYTF. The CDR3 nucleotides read TGTGCCAGCAGCCAAGATCGGACAGGGGGCGGCTACACCTTC.